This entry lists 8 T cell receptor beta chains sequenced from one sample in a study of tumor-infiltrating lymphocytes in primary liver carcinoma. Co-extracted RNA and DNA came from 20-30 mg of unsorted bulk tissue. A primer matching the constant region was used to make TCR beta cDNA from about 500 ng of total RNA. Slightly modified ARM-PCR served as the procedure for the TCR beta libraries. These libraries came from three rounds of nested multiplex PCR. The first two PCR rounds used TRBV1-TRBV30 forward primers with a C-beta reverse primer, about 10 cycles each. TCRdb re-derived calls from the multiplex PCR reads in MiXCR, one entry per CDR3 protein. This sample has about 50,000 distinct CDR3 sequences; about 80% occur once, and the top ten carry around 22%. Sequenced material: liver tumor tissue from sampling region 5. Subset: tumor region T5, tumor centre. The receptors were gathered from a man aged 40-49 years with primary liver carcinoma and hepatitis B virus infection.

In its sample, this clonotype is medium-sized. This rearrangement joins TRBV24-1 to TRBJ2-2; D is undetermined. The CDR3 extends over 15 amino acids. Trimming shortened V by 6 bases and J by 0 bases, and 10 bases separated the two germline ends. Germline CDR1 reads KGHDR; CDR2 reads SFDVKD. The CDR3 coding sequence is TGTGCCACCAGTCCTATAGGGACGAACACCGGGGAGCTGTTTTTT. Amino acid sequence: CATSPIGTNTGELFF.

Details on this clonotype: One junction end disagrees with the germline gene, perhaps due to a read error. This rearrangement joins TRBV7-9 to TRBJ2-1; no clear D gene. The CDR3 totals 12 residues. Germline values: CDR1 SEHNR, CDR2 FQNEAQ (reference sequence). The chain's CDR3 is CVSSSERGGQFF. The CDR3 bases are TGTGTCAGCAGCTCGGAGCGTGGTGGGCAGTTCTTC.

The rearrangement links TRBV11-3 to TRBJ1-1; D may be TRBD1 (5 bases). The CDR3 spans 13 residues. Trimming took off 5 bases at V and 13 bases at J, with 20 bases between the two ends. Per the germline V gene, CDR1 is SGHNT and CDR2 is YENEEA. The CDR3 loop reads CASSTGLSTGVFF. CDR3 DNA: TGTGCCAGCAGCACAGGTTTGAGCACTGGAGTTTTCTTT.

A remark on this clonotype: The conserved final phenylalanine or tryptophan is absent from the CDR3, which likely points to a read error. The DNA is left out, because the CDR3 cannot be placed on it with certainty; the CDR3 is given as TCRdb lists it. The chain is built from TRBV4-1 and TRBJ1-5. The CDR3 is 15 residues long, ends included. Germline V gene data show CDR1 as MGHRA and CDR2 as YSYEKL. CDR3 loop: CAGSPIEGSNQPQHL.

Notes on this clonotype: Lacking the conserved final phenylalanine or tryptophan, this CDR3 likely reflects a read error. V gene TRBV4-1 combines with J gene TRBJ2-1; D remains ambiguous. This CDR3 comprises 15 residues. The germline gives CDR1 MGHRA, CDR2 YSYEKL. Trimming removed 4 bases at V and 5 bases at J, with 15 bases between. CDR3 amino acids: CASSPLGNNNNEQFS. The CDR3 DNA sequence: TGCGCCAGCAGCCCGCTCGGTAACAACAACAATGAGCAGTTCTCC.

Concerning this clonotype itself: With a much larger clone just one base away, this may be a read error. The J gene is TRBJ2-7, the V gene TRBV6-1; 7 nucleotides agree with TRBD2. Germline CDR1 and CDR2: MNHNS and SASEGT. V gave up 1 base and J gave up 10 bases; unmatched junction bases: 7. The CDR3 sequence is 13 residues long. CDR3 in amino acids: CASSEVWLAVQYF. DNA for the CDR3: TGTGCCAGCAGTGAAGTGTGGCTAGCGGTCCAGTACTTC.

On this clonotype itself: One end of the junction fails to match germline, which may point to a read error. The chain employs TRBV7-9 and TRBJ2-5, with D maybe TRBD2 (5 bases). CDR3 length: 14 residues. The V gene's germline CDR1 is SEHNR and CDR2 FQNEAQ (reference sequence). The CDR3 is CAGSLGGGVETQYF. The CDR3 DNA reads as TGTGCCGGCAGCTTGGGCGGAGGCGTGGAGACCCAGTACTTC. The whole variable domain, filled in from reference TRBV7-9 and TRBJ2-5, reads DTGVSQNPRHKITKRGQNVTFRCDPISEHNRLYWYRQTLGQGPEFLTYFQNEAQLEKSRLLSDRFSAERPKGSFSTLEIQRTEQGDSAMYLCAGSLGGGVETQYFGPGTRLLVL.

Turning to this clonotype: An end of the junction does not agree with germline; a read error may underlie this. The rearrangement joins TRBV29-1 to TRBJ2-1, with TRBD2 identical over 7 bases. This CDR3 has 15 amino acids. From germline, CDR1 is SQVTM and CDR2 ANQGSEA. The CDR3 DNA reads TGCAGCGTTGGAATAGAGGGAGGGTTCTACAATGAGCAGCTCTTC. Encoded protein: CSVGIEGGFYNEQLF.